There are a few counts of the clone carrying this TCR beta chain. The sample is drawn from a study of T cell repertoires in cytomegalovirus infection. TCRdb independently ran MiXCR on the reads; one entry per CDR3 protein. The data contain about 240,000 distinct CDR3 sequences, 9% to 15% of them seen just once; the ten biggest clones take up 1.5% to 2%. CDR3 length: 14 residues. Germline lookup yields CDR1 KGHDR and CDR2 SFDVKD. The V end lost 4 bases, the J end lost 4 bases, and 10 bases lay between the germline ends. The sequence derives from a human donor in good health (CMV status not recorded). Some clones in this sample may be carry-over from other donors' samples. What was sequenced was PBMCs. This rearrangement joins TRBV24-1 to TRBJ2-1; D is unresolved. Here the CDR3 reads CATSESQRYNEQFF. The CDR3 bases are TGTGCCACCAGTGAGAGTCAGAGGTACAATGAGCAGTTCTTC.